This entry is about one TCR beta chain. The target of this receptor is not known. Base qualities were left out, and no much larger clone turns up one base away. Library construction relied on the immunoSEQ multiplex PCR assay. TCRdb limited this immuneACCESS table to in-frame rearrangements with V and J called. A share of clones is missing; checked studies link under half to unresolved V genes, and the rest is unexplained. Counted in this sample were 150,000 to 200,000 clones; 90% of them appeared once. The ten most abundant clones make up over 1.1% of the sample. This entry comes from a study of control samples from healthy donors and cancer patients (dated by TCRdb to the early 2020s). The CDR3, from cysteine to phenylalanine, totals 14 residues. Only CDR3 DNA is held: 42 bases, read in frame from base 1. V was cut back by 4 bases and J by 6 bases, leaving a gap of 14 bases between them. CDR1 and CDR2 were assigned from the germline V gene as MGHRA and YSYEKL.

Sequencing was done on a sample of blood. The sequence joins TRBV4-1 to TRBJ2-3; the D gene cannot be resolved reliably. The TCR was taken from a woman between 50 and 59 years old in good health. The encoded CDR3 is CASSLLTSADTQYF. The bases read TGCGCCAGCAGCCTCCTCACGAGCGCGGATACGCAGTATTTT.